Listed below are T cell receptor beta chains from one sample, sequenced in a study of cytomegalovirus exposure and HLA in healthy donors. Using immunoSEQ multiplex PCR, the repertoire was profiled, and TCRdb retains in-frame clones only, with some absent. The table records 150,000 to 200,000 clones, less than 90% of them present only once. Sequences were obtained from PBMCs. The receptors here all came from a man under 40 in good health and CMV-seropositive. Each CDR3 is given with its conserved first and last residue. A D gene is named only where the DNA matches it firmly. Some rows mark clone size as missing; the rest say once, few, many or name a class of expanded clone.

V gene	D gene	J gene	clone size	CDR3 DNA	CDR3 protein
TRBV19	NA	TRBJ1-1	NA	TGTGCCAGTAGCCCCGGTTCGCGGTTGAACACTGAAGCTTTCTTT	CASSPGSRLNTEAFF
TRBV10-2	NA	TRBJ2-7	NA	TGCGCCAGCAGTGAGTGGGCAGATGGTTTCTACGAGCAGTACTTC	CASSEWADGFYEQYF
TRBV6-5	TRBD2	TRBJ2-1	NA	TGTGCCAGCACTTCTAGCGGCTACAATGAGCAGTTCTTC	CASTSSGYNEQFF
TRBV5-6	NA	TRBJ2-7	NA	TGTGCCAGCAGCCATGCCGCAGGGACTGGATCCTACGAGCAGTACTTC	CASSHAAGTGSYEQYF
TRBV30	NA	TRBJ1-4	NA	TGTGCCGGCACAGGGATTAATGAAAAACTGTTTTTT	CAGTGINEKLFF
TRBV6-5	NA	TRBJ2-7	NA	TGTGCCAGCAGTTATTTTAGCGGAGAGCAGTACTTC	CASSYFSGEQYF
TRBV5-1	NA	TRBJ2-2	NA	TGCGCCAGCACCCCGGGGTATTCCGGCGGGGAGCTGTTTTTT	CASTPGYSGGELFF
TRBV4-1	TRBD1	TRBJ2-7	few	TGCGCCAGCAGCCAAACCGGGACAGGGGGTTACGAGCAGTACTTC	CASSQTGTGGYEQYF
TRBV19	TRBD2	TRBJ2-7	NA	TGTGCCAGTAGTAGACAAGCGGGGACTACGGGGCCCTACGAGCAGTACTTC	CASSRQAGTTGPYEQYF
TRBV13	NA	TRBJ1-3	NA	TGTGCCAGCAGCTTACGGTCCCCTGGAAACACCATATATTTT	CASSLRSPGNTIYF
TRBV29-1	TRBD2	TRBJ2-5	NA	TGCAGCGTCGCCGGGACTAGCACTATCCAAGAGACCCAGTACTTC	CSVAGTSTIQETQYF
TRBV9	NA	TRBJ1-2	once	TGTGCCAGCAGCGCAGCGGGGATCAACTATGGCTACACCTTC	CASSAAGINYGYTF
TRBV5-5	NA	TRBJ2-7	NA	TGTGCCAGCAGCTTGAGCCGGAGAAGTAATTCCTACGAGCAGTACTTC	CASSLSRRSNSYEQYF
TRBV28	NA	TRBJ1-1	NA	TGTGCCAGCAGTTTAGGGAGATGGGGAGCTTTCTTT	CASSLGRWGAFF
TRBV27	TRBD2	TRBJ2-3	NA	TGTGCCAGCAGTCCGGGACTAGCATCCGATACGCAGTATTTT	CASSPGLASDTQYF
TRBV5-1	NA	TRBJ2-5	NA	TGCGCCAGCAGCCCTGACACAAACCAAGAGACCCAGTACTTC	CASSPDTNQETQYF
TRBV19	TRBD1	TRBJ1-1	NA	TGTGCCAGTAGTATACAGGGGGCTCGCACTGAAGCTTTCTTT	CASSIQGARTEAFF
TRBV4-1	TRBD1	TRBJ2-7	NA	TGCGCCAGCAGCCAAGGGACAGGGATGTGGGAGCAGTACTTC	CASSQGTGMWEQYF
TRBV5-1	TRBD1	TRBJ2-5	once	TGCGCCAGCAGCGGGGGACAGAGTTACCAAGAGACCCAGTACTTC	CASSGGQSYQETQYF
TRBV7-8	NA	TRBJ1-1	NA	TGTGCCAGCAGCTTTCGGTCGGGGGTGAACACTGAAGCTTTCTTT	CASSFRSGVNTEAFF
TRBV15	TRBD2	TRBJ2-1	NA	TGTGCCACCAGCCCTGGGGGACTAGCTTCCTACAATGAGCAGTTCTTC	CATSPGGLASYNEQFF
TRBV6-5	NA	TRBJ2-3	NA	TGTGCCAGCAGTTACTCGCCGGTTGATACGCAGTATTTT	CASSYSPVDTQYF
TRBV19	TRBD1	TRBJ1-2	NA	TGTGCCAGTAGAGGACAGGATAACTATGGCTACACCTTC	CASRGQDNYGYTF
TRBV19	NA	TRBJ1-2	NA	TGTGCCAGTAGACCAGATCCGAACTATGGCTACACCTTC	CASRPDPNYGYTF
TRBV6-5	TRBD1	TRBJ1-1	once	TGTGCCAGCGGGGGGACAGACTATGAAGCTTTCTTT	CASGGTDYEAFF
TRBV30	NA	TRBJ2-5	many	TGTGCCTGGAGGGTGAGGGTAACGGAGACCCAGTACTTC	CAWRVRVTETQYF
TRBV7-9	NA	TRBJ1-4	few	TGTGCCAGCAGCTTAGCGCAGTCTAATGAAAAACTGTTTTTT	CASSLAQSNEKLFF
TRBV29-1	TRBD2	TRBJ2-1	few	TGCAGCGGGAATGTGGCGGGAGGACACAATGAGCAGTTCTTC	CSGNVAGGHNEQFF
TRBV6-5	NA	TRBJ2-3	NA	TGTGCCAGCTCCGCCGGGCGGGGCACAGATACGCAGTATTTT	CASSAGRGTDTQYF
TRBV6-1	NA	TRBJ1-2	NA	TGTGCCAGTCTTAACTATGGCTACACCTTC	CASLNYGYTF
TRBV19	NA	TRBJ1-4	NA	TGTGCCAGTAGTATCGGACGCAGGGGTGAAAAACTGTTTTTT	CASSIGRRGEKLFF
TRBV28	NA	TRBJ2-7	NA	TGTGCCAGCAGTTTATTGTCCCGGGAGCAGTACTTC	CASSLLSREQYF
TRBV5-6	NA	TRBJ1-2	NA	TGTGCCAGCAGCTTGTCTCTGCAGAACTATGGCTACACCTTC	CASSLSLQNYGYTF
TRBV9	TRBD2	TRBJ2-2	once	TGTGCCAGCAGCGTAGACGGGAGGACCACCGGGGAGCTGTTTTTT	CASSVDGRTTGELFF
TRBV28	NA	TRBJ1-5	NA	TGTGCCAGCAGTTTGGCCGGGGATGGCAATCAGCCCCAGCATTTT	CASSLAGDGNQPQHF
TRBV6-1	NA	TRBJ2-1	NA	TGTGCCAGCAGTGGGGAGGGGGGCTATGAGCAGTTCTTC	CASSGEGGYEQFF
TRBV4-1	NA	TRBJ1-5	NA	TGCGCCAGCAGCCAAGTTTCCGGGGTAAGCAATCAGCCCCAGCATTTT	CASSQVSGVSNQPQHF
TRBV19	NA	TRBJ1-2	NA	TGTGCCAGTAGTATCCGGGACATAAGCTACACCTTC	CASSIRDISYTF
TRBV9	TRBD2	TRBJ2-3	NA	TGTGCCAGCAGCATCGGGGGGGCTGACACAGATACGCAGTATTTT	CASSIGGADTDTQYF
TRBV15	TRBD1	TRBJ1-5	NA	TGTGCCACCAGCAGTTTCGGGACAGGGGGCAATCAGCCCCAGCATTTT	CATSSFGTGGNQPQHF
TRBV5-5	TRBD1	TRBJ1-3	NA	TGTGCCAGCAGCTTGCCCCGACAGGGCTTTGGAAACACCATATATTTT	CASSLPRQGFGNTIYF
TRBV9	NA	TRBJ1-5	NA	TGTGCCAGCAGCGTATGGAGACTGATCAATCAGCCCCAGCATTTT	CASSVWRLINQPQHF
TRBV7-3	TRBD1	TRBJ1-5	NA	TGTGCCAGCAGCCCGACGGGACAGGGTGGGATGAAACAGCCCCAGCATTTT	CASSPTGQGGMKQPQHF
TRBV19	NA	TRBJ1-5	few	TGTGCCAGTAGTTCAGTGGCAGTGGGCCAGCCCCAGCATTTT	CASSSVAVGQPQHF
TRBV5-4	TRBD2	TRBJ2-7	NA	TGTGCCAGCAGCTTGACTAGCGGGAGTCACGAGCAGTACTTC	CASSLTSGSHEQYF